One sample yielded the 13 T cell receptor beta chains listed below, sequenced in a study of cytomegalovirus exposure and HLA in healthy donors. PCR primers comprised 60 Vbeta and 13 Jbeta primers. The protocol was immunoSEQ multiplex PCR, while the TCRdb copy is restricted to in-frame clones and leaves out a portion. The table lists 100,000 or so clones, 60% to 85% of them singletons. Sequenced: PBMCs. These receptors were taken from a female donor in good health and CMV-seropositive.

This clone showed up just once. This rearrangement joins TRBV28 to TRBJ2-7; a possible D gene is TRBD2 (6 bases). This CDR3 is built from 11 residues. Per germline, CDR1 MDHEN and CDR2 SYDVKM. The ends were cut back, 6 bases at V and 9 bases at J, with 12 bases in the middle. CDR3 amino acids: CASRERGGQYF. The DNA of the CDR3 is TGTGCCAGCAGGGAAAGGGGAGGGCAGTACTTC.

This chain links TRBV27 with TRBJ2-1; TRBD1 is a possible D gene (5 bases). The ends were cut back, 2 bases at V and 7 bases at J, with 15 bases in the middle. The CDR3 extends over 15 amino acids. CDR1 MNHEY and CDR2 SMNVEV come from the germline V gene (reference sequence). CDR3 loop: CASSLGRGARNEQFF. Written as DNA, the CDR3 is TGTGCCAGCAGTTTAGGTAGGGGCGCAAGAAATGAGCAGTTCTTC.

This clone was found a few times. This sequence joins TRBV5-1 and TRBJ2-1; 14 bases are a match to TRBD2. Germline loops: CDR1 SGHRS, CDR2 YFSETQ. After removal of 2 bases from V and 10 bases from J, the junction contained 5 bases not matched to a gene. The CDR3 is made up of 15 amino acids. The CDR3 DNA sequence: TGCGCCAGCAGCTTCGGACTAGCGGGAGGAGAGGAGCAGTTCTTC. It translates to CASSFGLAGGEEQFF. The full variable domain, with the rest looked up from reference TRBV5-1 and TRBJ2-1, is KAGVTQTPRYLIKTRGQQVTLSCSPISGHRSVSWYQQTPGQGLQFLFEYFSETQRNKGNFPGRFSGRQFSNSRSEMNVSTLELGDSALYLCASSFGLAGGEEQFFGPGTRLTVL.

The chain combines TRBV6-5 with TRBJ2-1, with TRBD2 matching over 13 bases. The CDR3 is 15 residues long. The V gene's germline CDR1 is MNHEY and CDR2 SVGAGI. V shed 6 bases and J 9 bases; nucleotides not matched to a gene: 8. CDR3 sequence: CASSMTSGGSSEQFF. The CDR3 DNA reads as TGTGCCAGCAGCATGACTAGCGGGGGGTCTAGTGAGCAGTTCTTC.

CDR3 bases: TGTGCCAGCAGAGCAGACAGGGGAGTGAACGAGCAGTACTTC. Protein product: CASRADRGVNEQYF. The chain is built from TRBV6-5 and TRBJ2-7; the match to TRBD1 covers 8 bases. The CDR3 length is 14 residues. In germline, CDR1 is MNHEY, CDR2 SVGAGI. V was clipped by 6 bases and J by 5 bases; unmatched bases: 9.

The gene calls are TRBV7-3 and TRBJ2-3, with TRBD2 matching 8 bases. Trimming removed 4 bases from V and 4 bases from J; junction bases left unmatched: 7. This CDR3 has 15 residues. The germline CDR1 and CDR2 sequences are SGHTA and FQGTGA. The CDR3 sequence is CASSSFGGASDTQYF. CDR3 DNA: TGTGCCAGCAGCTCTTTCGGGGGGGCCTCAGATACGCAGTATTTT. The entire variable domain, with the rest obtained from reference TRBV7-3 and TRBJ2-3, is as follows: GAGVSQTPSNKVTEKGKYVELRCDPISGHTALYWYRQSLGQGPEFLIYFQGTGAADDSGLPNDRFFAVRPEGSVSTLKIQRTERGDSAVYLCASSSFGGASDTQYFGPGTRLTVL.

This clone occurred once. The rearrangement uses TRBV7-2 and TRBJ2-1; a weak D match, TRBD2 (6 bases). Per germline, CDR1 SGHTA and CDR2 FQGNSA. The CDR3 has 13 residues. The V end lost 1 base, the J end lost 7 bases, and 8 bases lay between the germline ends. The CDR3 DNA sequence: TGTGCCAGCAGCTTAGTAGGGAGGAATGAGCAGTTCTTC. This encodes CASSLVGRNEQFF.

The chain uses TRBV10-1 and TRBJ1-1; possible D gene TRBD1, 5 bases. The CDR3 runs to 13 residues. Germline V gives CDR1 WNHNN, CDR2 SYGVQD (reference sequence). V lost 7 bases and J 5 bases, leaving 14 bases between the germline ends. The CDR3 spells CASIEGVETEAFF. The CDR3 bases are TGCGCCAGCATCGAAGGGGTAGAAACTGAAGCTTTCTTT.

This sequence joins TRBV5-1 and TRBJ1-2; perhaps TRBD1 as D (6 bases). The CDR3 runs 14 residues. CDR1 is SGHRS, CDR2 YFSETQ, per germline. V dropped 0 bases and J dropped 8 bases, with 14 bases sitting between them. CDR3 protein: CASSLEGELGGYTF. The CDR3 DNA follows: TGCGCCAGCAGCTTGGAGGGGGAGCTAGGCGGCTACACCTTC.

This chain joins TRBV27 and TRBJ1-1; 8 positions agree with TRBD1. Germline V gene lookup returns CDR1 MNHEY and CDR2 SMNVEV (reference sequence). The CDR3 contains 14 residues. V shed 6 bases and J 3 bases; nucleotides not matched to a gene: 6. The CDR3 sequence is CASSPQGAHTEAFF. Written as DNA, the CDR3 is TGTGCCAGCAGCCCGCAGGGGGCACACACTGAAGCTTTCTTT.

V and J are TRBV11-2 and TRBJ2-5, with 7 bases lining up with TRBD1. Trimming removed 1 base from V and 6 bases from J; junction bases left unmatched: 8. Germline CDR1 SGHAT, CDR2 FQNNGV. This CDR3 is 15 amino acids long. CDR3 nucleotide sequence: TGTGCCAGCAGCTTAGTAGACAGGGCGGTCCAGACCCAGTACTTC. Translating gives CASSLVDRAVQTQYF.

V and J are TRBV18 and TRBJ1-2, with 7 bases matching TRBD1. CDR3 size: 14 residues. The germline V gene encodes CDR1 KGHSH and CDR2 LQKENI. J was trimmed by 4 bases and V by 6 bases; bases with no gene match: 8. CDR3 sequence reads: CASSTPGTAYGYTF. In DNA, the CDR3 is TGTGCCAGCTCGACGCCCGGGACAGCCTATGGCTACACCTTC.

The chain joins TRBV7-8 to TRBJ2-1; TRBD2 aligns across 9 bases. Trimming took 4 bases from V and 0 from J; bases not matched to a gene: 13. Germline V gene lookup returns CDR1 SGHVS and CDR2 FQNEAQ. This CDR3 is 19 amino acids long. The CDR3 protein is CASSSSGEEKLSSYNEQFF. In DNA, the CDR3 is TGTGCCAGCAGCTCTAGCGGGGAAGAGAAATTAAGCTCCTACAATGAGCAGTTCTTC.